These 3 T cell receptor beta chains came from one sample sequenced in a study of blood T cell repertoires in COVID-19. TCRdb's copy holds only in-frame clones and misses some; the assay was immunoSEQ multiplex PCR. The sample includes around 340,000 clones, 89% seen only once; the top ten take roughly 4%. The sample consisted of peripheral blood. The source is a woman aged 55 to 70 with COVID-19, enrolled during active disease.

The chain recombines TRBV5-1 with TRBJ2-7; no reliable D call. The germline V and J ends were trimmed by 0 bases and 6 bases, with 10 bases remaining between them. The CDR3 length is 13 residues. The V gene's germline CDR1 is SGHRS and CDR2 YFSETQ. The CDR3 reads CASSLEEWAEQYF. CDR3 DNA sequence: TGCGCCAGCAGCTTGGAAGAATGGGCCGAGCAGTACTTC.

The V call is TRBV9, the J call TRBJ1-2; TRBD1 matches at 8 bases. CDR1 and CDR2 (germline): SGDLS, YYNGEE. Trimming cost V 4 bases and J 5 bases; bases outside gene matches: 7. The length of the CDR3 is 14 residues. The CDR3 nucleotides read TGTGCCAGCAGCCGCCTGGACAGGGAGTATGGCTACACCTTC. This codes for CASSRLDREYGYTF.

This clone was recorded many times. This chain uses TRBV9 with TRBJ1-5, with 7 bases matching TRBD1. V was clipped by 3 bases and J by 1 base; unmatched bases: 10. This CDR3 has 17 amino acids. From germline, CDR1 is SGDLS and CDR2 YYNGEE. CDR3 DNA: TGTGCCAGCAGCGAGGACAGGACCCCCGGGAGCAATCAGCCCCAGCATTTT. Its translation: CASSEDRTPGSNQPQHF.